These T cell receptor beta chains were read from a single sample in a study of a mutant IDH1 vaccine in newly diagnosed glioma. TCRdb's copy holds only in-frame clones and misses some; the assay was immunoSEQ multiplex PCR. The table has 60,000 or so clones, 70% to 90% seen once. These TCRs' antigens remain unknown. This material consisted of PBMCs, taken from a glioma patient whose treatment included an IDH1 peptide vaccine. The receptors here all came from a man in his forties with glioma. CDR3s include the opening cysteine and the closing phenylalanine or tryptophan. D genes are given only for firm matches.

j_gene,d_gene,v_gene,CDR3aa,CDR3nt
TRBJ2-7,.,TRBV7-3,CASRLGQPEQYF,TGTGCCAGCAGACTAGGACAGCCCGAGCAGTACTTC
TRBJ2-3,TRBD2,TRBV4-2,CASSQEGTSGGSTDTQYF,TGTGCCAGCAGCCAAGAGGGGACTAGCGGGGGGAGCACAGATACGCAGTATTTT
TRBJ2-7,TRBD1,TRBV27,CASSAKDRAGYEQYF,TGTGCCAGCAGTGCCAAAGACAGGGCCGGCTACGAGCAGTACTTC
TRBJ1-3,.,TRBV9,CASGSLRGSGNTIYF,TGTGCCAGCGGGTCGCTGAGGGGGAGTGGAAACACCATATATTTT
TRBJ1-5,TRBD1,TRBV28,CASSGGQGDQPQHF,TGTGCCAGCAGCGGGGGGCAGGGGGATCAGCCCCAGCATTTT
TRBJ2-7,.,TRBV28,CASSKYGQPYEQYF,TGTGCCAGCAGTAAATACGGACAGCCCTACGAGCAGTACTTC
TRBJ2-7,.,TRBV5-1,CASSIPGTTYEQYF,TGCGCCAGCAGCATCCCGGGGACAACCTACGAGCAGTACTTC
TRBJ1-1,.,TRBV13,CASSLWGAMNTEAFF,TGTGCCAGCAGCTTATGGGGGGCGATGAACACTGAAGCTTTCTTT
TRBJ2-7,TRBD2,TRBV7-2,CASSSRTRGSYEQYF,TGTGCCAGCAGCTCCCGGACTAGAGGCTCCTACGAGCAGTACTTC
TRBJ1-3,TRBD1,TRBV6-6,CASSRQGVGNTIYF,TGTGCCAGCAGCCGACAGGGGGTGGGAAACACCATATATTTT